These 18 T cell receptor beta chains were all obtained from the same sample, sequenced in a study of neurological immune-mediated disorders. TCRdb redid the calling of the 5' RACE reads with MiXCR, one entry per CDR3 protein. The sample shows 65,000 to 90,000 distinct CDR3 sequences, around 10% of them seen only once. Sequenced: PBMCs. These receptor sequences come from a man in his forties in good health.

This clonotype came up many times. J is TRBJ2-7 and V is TRBV12-3 or TRBV12-4; D gene uncertain. Deletions cut 1 base from V and 3 bases from J, with 4 bases between. The length of the CDR3 is 12 residues. In nucleotides, the CDR3 is TGTGCCAGCAGTTTAGATATCTACGAGCAGTACTTC. This translates into CASSLDIYEQYF.

This clonotype was counted only a few times. A read error may be the cause here, since a much bigger clone is one base away. The V gene is TRBV24-1, the J gene TRBJ2-1; tentatively, D is TRBD1 or TRBD2 (5 bases each). The CDR3 is 13 amino acids. Germline V gives CDR1 KGHDR, CDR2 SFDVKD. The CDR3 nucleotides are TGTGCCACCGCTGAGGGGCTAGGGGATGATCAGTTCTTC. Encoded protein: CATAEGLGDDQFF.

This clonotype was recorded many times. The chain is built from TRBV5-1 and TRBJ2-1, with D maybe TRBD2 (6 bases). V lost 5 bases to trimming and J lost 10 bases, with 13 bases between them. This CDR3 region has 12 residues. The germline CDR1 and CDR2 sequences are SGHRS and YFSETQ. As DNA, the CDR3 is TGCGCCAGCAGTTTAGGGGCGGGGGAGCAGTTCTTC. Encoded protein: CASSLGAGEQFF.

This clonotype was seen ten or more times. The V call is TRBV5-5, the J call TRBJ2-2, with a possible D match to TRBD1 (5 bases). Looked up from germline, CDR1 is SGHKS and CDR2 is YYEKEE (reference sequence). The V and J ends lost 4 bases and 3 bases respectively, with 13 bases between them. The CDR3 extends over 15 amino acids. The CDR3: CASSQQAPYTGELFF. The CDR3 DNA reads as TGTGCCAGCAGCCAACAGGCTCCTTACACCGGGGAGCTGTTTTTT.

This chain connects TRBV11-2 to TRBJ1-2; 9 bases align to TRBD1. The CDR3 is 18 residues long. V gave up 5 bases and J gave up 8 bases; unmatched junction bases: 21. CDR1 is SGHAT and CDR2 is FQNNGV in the germline V gene. CDR3 protein: CASSLRREQGAIYGGYTF. CDR3 DNA sequence: TGTGCCAGCAGCCTGAGAAGGGAACAGGGGGCAATATATGGGGGCTACACCTTC. The whole variable domain, filled in from reference TRBV11-2 and TRBJ1-2, reads EAGVAQSPRYKIIEKRQSVAFWCNPISGHATLYWYQQILGQGPKLLIQFQNNGVVDDSQLPKDRFSAERLKGVDSTLKIQPAKLEDSAVYLCASSLRREQGAIYGGYTFGSGTRLTVV.

To note about this clonotype: A much larger clone differs from this one at a single base, so this may be a read error. The chain has TRBV6-5 and TRBJ2-5, with a possible D match to TRBD1 (6 bases). CDR1 and CDR2 (germline): MNHEY, SVGAGI. With 0 bases removed from V and 5 bases from J, the gap between germline ends came to 16 bases. The CDR3 is made up of 16 amino acids. The CDR3 DNA follows: TGTGCCAGCAGTTACTCCTTGGCAGGGGTACGGGAGACCCAGTACTTC. Protein sequence: CASSYSLAGVRETQYF.

This clonotype has just a few counts. The CDR3 region is CASSHEQGSLINEQFF. DNA of the CDR3: TGTGCCAGCAGCCACGAACAGGGGTCCTTGATCAATGAGCAGTTCTTC. The V call is TRBV7-8, the J call TRBJ2-1; TRBD1 matches at 7 bases. Trimming at V came to 5 bases and at J to 6 bases, leaving 13 bases not matched to a gene. CDR3 length: 16 residues. Germline V gene sequence: CDR1 SGHVS, CDR2 FQNEAQ.

The chain uses TRBV7-3 and TRBJ2-1; D remains ambiguous. The CDR3 runs 15 residues. CDR1 SGHTA and CDR2 FQGTGA come from the germline V gene. Trimming took 5 bases from V and 0 from J, leaving 11 bases between them. CDR3 amino acids: CASSPQSSSYNEQFF. The CDR3 coding sequence is TGTGCCAGCAGCCCTCAGTCCAGCTCCTACAATGAGCAGTTCTTC. The complete variable domain, with remaining parts taken from reference TRBV7-3 and TRBJ2-1, reads GAGVSQTPSNKVTEKGKYVELRCDPISGHTALYWYRQSLGQGPEFLIYFQGTGAADDSGLPNDRFFAVRPEGSVSTLKIQRTERGDSAVYLCASSPQSSSYNEQFFGPGTRLTVL.

This clonotype was observed many times. V is TRBV19 and J is TRBJ2-1; a possible D gene is TRBD1 (5 bases). The CDR3 has 12 residues. The germline CDR1 and CDR2 sequences are LNHDA and SQIVND (reference sequence). The CDR3 sequence is CAVGQIYNEQFF. The DNA of the CDR3 is TGTGCAGTGGGGCAAATCTACAATGAGCAGTTCTTC.

This chain links TRBV11-2 with TRBJ1-2, with D unclear. The V end lost 1 base, the J end lost 8 bases, and 11 bases lay between the germline ends. The CDR3 contains 13 residues. The V gene's germline CDR1 is SGHAT and CDR2 FQNNGV. The CDR3 DNA reads TGTGCCAGCAGCTTAGGACGGTGGAACGGCTACACCTTC. It translates to CASSLGRWNGYTF. The full variable domain, its missing parts supplied by reference TRBV11-2 and TRBJ1-2, is EAGVAQSPRYKIIEKRQSVAFWCNPISGHATLYWYQQILGQGPKLLIQFQNNGVVDDSQLPKDRFSAERLKGVDSTLKIQPAKLEDSAVYLCASSLGRWNGYTFGSGTRLTVV.

This clonotype appeared many times. J is TRBJ2-5 and V is TRBV12-3 or TRBV12-4, with a weak D call TRBD2 (6 bases). The CDR3 is made up of 17 amino acids. Trimming removed 6 bases at V and 0 bases at J, with 20 bases between. The CDR3, as DNA: TGTGCCAGCAGCCTGGGTGGCCAAGTAGCGGACCAAGAGACCCAGTACTTC. Protein: CASSLGGQVADQETQYF.

The chain recombines TRBV20-1 with TRBJ1-4, with unresolved D. Germline CDR1 is DFQATT and CDR2 is SNEGSKA (reference sequence). The CDR3 totals 13 residues. CDR3 nucleotide sequence: TGCAGCTTCTTGGCTCGGGCGGGGGAAAAACTGTTTTTT. This sequence encodes CSFLARAGEKLFF.

This clonotype is medium-sized by share. The V gene is TRBV25-1, the J gene TRBJ1-5, with D hard to call. This CDR3 region has 13 residues. Trimming pared 3 bases from V and 7 bases from J, leaving 10 bases between. Germline values: CDR1 MGHDK, CDR2 SYGVNS. CDR3 protein: CASSDQIGQPQHF. CDR3 nucleotide sequence: TGTGCCAGCAGTGATCAGATAGGCCAGCCCCAGCATTTT.

This clonotype was recorded many times. CDR3 nucleotide sequence: TGTGCCAGCAGCTCCGTCCGGGGGTCGAACACCGGGGAGCTGTTTTTT. Protein: CASSSVRGSNTGELFF. V usage is TRBV7-9 and J usage is TRBJ2-2; D is possibly TRBD2 (6 bases). Germline CDR1 and CDR2: SEHNR and FQNEAQ (reference sequence). Trimming left V 4 bases short and J 0 bases short, with 12 bases between. The CDR3 totals 16 residues.

In its sample, this clonotype was seen many times. The gene calls are TRBV9 and TRBJ2-7; a possible D gene is TRBD1 (7 bases). CDR3 length: 14 residues. V gave up 4 bases and J gave up 6 bases, with 17 bases separating them. Germline loops: CDR1 SGDLS, CDR2 YYNGEE. As DNA, the CDR3 is TGTGCCAGCAGCCAGGGGGGATTCCCCACCGAGCAGTACTTC. Amino acids: CASSQGGFPTEQYF.

Ten or more counts support this clonotype. The rearrangement joins TRBV5-1 to TRBJ2-2, with TRBD1 matching over 12 bases. CDR3 length: 17 amino acids. J was trimmed by 4 bases and V by 4 bases; bases with no gene match: 8. Per germline, CDR1 SGHRS and CDR2 YFSETQ. This chain's CDR3 is CASSPGTGGISTGELFF. Here the CDR3 DNA reads TGCGCCAGCAGCCCCGGGACAGGGGGCATCAGCACCGGGGAGCTGTTTTTT.

This clonotype has at least ten counts. This chain connects TRBV10-3 to TRBJ1-5, with a possible D match to TRBD1 (5 bases). This CDR3 contains 13 residues. CDR1 and CDR2 from the germline V gene are ENHRY and SYGVKD. V lost 4 bases and J lost 4, with 8 bases in between. The CDR3 spells CAISGDGNQPQHF. CDR3 sequence (DNA): TGTGCCATCAGTGGGGACGGTAATCAGCCCCAGCATTTT.

In this sample, this clonotype turned up many times. The rearrangement uses TRBV20-1 and TRBJ2-7; D is perhaps TRBD1 (7 bases). V was clipped by 5 bases and J by 2 bases, with 13 bases between them. Per germline, CDR1 DFQATT and CDR2 SNEGSKA (reference sequence). CDR3 length: 13 residues. CDR3 coding DNA: TGCAGTGCTGGGGGGACAGTTGCCTACGAGCAGTACTTC. The encoded protein is CSAGGTVAYEQYF.